The rows below give T cell receptor beta chains drawn from one sample of a study of blood T cells in healthy people across ages. TCRdb re-called the 5' RACE reads through MiXCR, storing one row per CDR3 protein. Here the sample spans over 600,000 distinct CDR3 sequences, approximately 40% being singletons. The sequenced material came from blood. These receptors came from an elderly man in good health. The CDR3 runs from the conserved cysteine through the conserved F or W. The D gene is left open where the match is weak. Clone size appears in some rows only: once, few, many, or a class for an expanded clone.

v_call: TRBV4-3
clone_size: few
d_call: NA
j_call: TRBJ2-3
cdr3_aa: CASSLNPGASTQYF
cdr3_nt: TGCGCCAGCAGCCTGAACCCGGGAGCCAGTACGCAGTATTTT

v_call: TRBV4-3
clone_size: few
d_call: NA
j_call: TRBJ1-1
cdr3_aa: CASSRSDGDTEAFF
cdr3_nt: TGCGCCAGCAGCCGATCAGACGGAGACACTGAAGCTTTCTTT

v_call: TRBV3-1
clone_size: NA
d_call: NA
j_call: TRBJ2-1
cdr3_aa: CASSPNPASYNEQFF
cdr3_nt: TGTGCCAGCAGCCCCAACCCGGCCTCCTACAATGAGCAGTTCTTC

v_call: TRBV7-2
clone_size: NA
d_call: NA
j_call: TRBJ1-6
cdr3_aa: CASSLDRTASSPLHF
cdr3_nt: TGTGCCAGCAGCTTAGATAGGACAGCCTCTTCACCCCTCCACTTT

v_call: TRBV4-2
clone_size: many
d_call: TRBD2
j_call: TRBJ2-3
cdr3_aa: CASSPLGRGLRTDTQYF
cdr3_nt: TGTGCCAGCAGCCCCCTTGGGAGGGGACTTCGCACAGATACGCAGTATTTT

v_call: TRBV12-3/TRBV12-4
clone_size: NA
d_call: NA
j_call: TRBJ2-2
cdr3_aa: CASRALVGGELFF
cdr3_nt: TGTGCCAGCAGGGCCCTTGTTGGCGGGGAGCTGTTTTTT

v_call: TRBV30
clone_size: NA
d_call: TRBD2
j_call: TRBJ2-3
cdr3_aa: CAWSERGGTDTQYF
cdr3_nt: TGTGCCTGGAGTGAGCGGGGGGGCACAGATACGCAGTATTTT

v_call: TRBV12-3/TRBV12-4
clone_size: once
d_call: NA
j_call: TRBJ2-5
cdr3_aa: CASSISTTPRAELQETQYF
cdr3_nt: TGTGCCAGCAGTATCTCCACCACACCTCGGGCAGAGCTACAAGAGACCCAGTACTTC

v_call: TRBV24-1
clone_size: NA
d_call: TRBD2
j_call: TRBJ2-3
cdr3_aa: CATSNHEREWSTDTQYF
cdr3_nt: TGTGCCACCAGCAACCATGAGCGGGAATGGAGCACAGATACGCAGTATTTT

v_call: TRBV15
clone_size: NA
d_call: TRBD2
j_call: TRBJ2-7
cdr3_aa: CATSRLAGSYEQYF
cdr3_nt: TGTGCCACCAGCAGACTAGCGGGTAGCTACGAGCAGTACTTC

v_call: TRBV4-3
clone_size: NA
d_call: TRBD1
j_call: TRBJ2-2
cdr3_aa: CASSPGRLGTGNPGELFF
cdr3_nt: TGCGCCAGCAGCCCAGGACGGCTCGGGACAGGGAATCCCGGGGAGCTGTTTTTT

v_call: TRBV12-5
clone_size: NA
d_call: TRBD2
j_call: TRBJ2-3
cdr3_aa: CASGRPSGGADTQYF
cdr3_nt: TGTGCTAGTGGACGGCCTAGCGGGGGGGCAGATACGCAGTATTTT

v_call: TRBV20-1
clone_size: NA
d_call: TRBD2
j_call: TRBJ2-1
cdr3_aa: CSARTSGPNEQFF
cdr3_nt: TGCAGTGCCAGGACTAGCGGACCCAATGAGCAGTTCTTC

v_call: TRBV24-1
clone_size: NA
d_call: NA
j_call: TRBJ2-1
cdr3_aa: CATSDFGPPSHNEQFF
cdr3_nt: TGTGCCACCAGTGATTTTGGTCCTCCTTCGCACAATGAGCAGTTCTTC

v_call: TRBV27
clone_size: NA
d_call: TRBD2
j_call: TRBJ2-3
cdr3_aa: CASQVLAGGIYTQYF
cdr3_nt: TGTGCCAGCCAAGTGCTAGCGGGAGGAATATATACGCAGTATTTT

v_call: TRBV2
clone_size: NA
d_call: TRBD1
j_call: TRBJ2-5
cdr3_aa: CASSDWTGRETQYF
cdr3_nt: TGTGCCAGCAGCGACTGGACAGGGCGAGAGACCCAGTACTTC

v_call: TRBV5-6
clone_size: few
d_call: TRBD2
j_call: TRBJ2-1
cdr3_aa: CASSLGGGSLNEQFF
cdr3_nt: TGTGCCAGCAGCTTGGGCGGGGGAAGTTTAAATGAGCAGTTCTTC

v_call: TRBV9
clone_size: many
d_call: TRBD2
j_call: TRBJ2-1
cdr3_aa: CASSVGPSGNYNEQFF
cdr3_nt: TGTGCCAGCAGCGTAGGGCCTAGCGGGAACTACAATGAGCAGTTCTTC

v_call: TRBV6-2/TRBV6-3
clone_size: NA
d_call: TRBD2
j_call: TRBJ2-1
cdr3_aa: CASSTGLVGIYNEQFF
cdr3_nt: TGTGCCAGCAGTACTGGACTAGTGGGCATCTACAATGAGCAGTTCTTC

v_call: TRBV7-2
clone_size: NA
d_call: TRBD2
j_call: TRBJ2-7
cdr3_aa: CASSLWAGGPGEQYF
cdr3_nt: TGTGCCAGCAGCTTATGGGCGGGAGGGCCAGGCGAGCAGTACTTC

v_call: TRBV20-1
clone_size: NA
d_call: NA
j_call: TRBJ2-7
cdr3_aa: CSAGILAPADYEQYF
cdr3_nt: TGCAGTGCTGGAATCCTAGCACCCGCCGACTACGAGCAGTACTTC

v_call: TRBV20-1
clone_size: NA
d_call: NA
j_call: TRBJ2-7
cdr3_aa: CSALLASYEQYF
cdr3_nt: TGCAGTGCCCTACTAGCTTCGTACGAGCAGTACTTC

v_call: TRBV6-2/TRBV6-3
clone_size: NA
d_call: NA
j_call: TRBJ2-7
cdr3_aa: CASSYSTGAVYEQYF
cdr3_nt: TGTGCCAGCAGTTACTCCACGGGGGCCGTATACGAGCAGTACTTC

v_call: TRBV15
clone_size: NA
d_call: NA
j_call: TRBJ2-5
cdr3_aa: CATSRDALSSQYF
cdr3_nt: TGTGCCACCAGCAGAGATGCTCTGTCCAGCCAGTACTTC

v_call: TRBV29-1
clone_size: NA
d_call: NA
j_call: TRBJ2-3
cdr3_aa: CSVEDRWRADTQYF
cdr3_nt: TGCAGCGTTGAAGATCGGTGGCGGGCAGATACGCAGTATTTT

v_call: TRBV20-1
clone_size: few
d_call: NA
j_call: TRBJ1-3
cdr3_aa: CSARRDGGNTIYF
cdr3_nt: TGCAGTGCTAGGCGGGACGGTGGAAACACCATATATTTT